What follows are 26 T cell receptor beta chains derived from one specimen sequenced in a study of shared clonotypes between healthy human individuals. The table came from immunoSEQ multiplex PCR; TCRdb's copy has only in-frame clones and leaves some out. Seen here are roughly 2 million clones, approximately 94% observed once, and the top ten hold about 1.1%. Naive CD8 cells comprised CD45RO-negative, CCR7-positively selected cells, excluding terminally differentiated effector memory CD45RA+ cells. Sequenced material: naive CD8+ T cells sorted from blood. These receptors were collected from a man aged 18 to 29 in good health.

The chain carries TRBV27 and TRBJ2-2, with D possibly TRBD1 on 7 matching bases. The CDR3 runs to 16 residues. In germline, CDR1 is MNHEY, CDR2 SMNVEV (reference sequence). Trimming removed 2 bases at V and 5 bases at J, with 15 bases between. As DNA, the CDR3 is TGTGCCAGCAGTTTACTGGCAGGGGGGCATACCGGGGAGCTGTTTTTT. This gives the protein CASSLLAGGHTGELFF.

V gene TRBV27 combines with J gene TRBJ2-7; TRBD1 agrees at 9 bases. The V gene's germline CDR1 is MNHEY and CDR2 SMNVEV (reference sequence). Trimming removed 5 bases from V and 4 bases from J; junction bases left unmatched: 15. CDR3 length equals 17 residues. Here the CDR3 reads CASSPLPFGTGMYEQYF. The CDR3 nucleotides are TGTGCCAGCAGTCCACTACCCTTCGGGACAGGGATGTACGAGCAGTACTTC.

The chain uses TRBV5-5 and TRBJ2-5; D unresolved. Germline values: CDR1 SGHKS, CDR2 YYEKEE (reference sequence). V dropped 1 base and J dropped 5 bases, with 12 bases sitting between them. The CDR3 is 14 amino acids. The CDR3 nucleotides read TGTGCCAGCAGCTTGAGGGTAGCATCCGAGACCCAGTACTTC. Translating gives CASSLRVASETQYF.

In nucleotides, the CDR3 is TGTGCCAGCGGGGAAAGAGGGGTGATGAACACTGAAGCTTTCTTT. It is translated as CASGERGVMNTEAFF. The V gene is TRBV6-5, the J gene TRBJ1-1, with D perhaps matching TRBD1 (5 bases). The CDR3 runs 15 residues. Germline V CDR1 and CDR2: MNHEY, SVGAGI. With 8 bases removed from V and 0 bases from J, the gap between germline ends came to 16 bases.

V is TRBV5-6 and J is TRBJ2-7, with D perhaps matching TRBD1 (5 bases). The CDR3 length is 15 residues. Trimming removed 2 bases at V and 5 bases at J, with 17 bases between. Germline CDR1 and CDR2: SGHDT and YYEEEE. Here the CDR3 reads CASSFGDAGRHEQYF. CDR3 sequence (DNA): TGTGCCAGCAGCTTCGGAGACGCAGGGCGCCACGAGCAGTACTTC.

The chain combines TRBV7-2 with TRBJ2-3, with D possibly TRBD2 on 6 matching bases. V dropped 11 bases and J dropped 2 bases, with 23 bases sitting between them. This CDR3 has 16 residues. The V gene's germline CDR1 is SGHTA and CDR2 FQGNSA. CDR3 sequence: CACMEGNFYPTDTQYF. As DNA, the CDR3 is TGTGCCTGTATGGAGGGCAATTTTTACCCCACAGATACGCAGTATTTT.

This chain connects TRBV7-9 to TRBJ2-1; D not resolved. Trimming left V 5 bases short and J 8 bases short, with 13 bases between. Germline lookup yields CDR1 SEHNR and CDR2 FQNEAQ (reference sequence). The CDR3 covers 13 residues. CDR3 sequence: CASSRPSKDEQFF. The CDR3 nucleotides are TGTGCCAGCAGCCGTCCTTCCAAGGATGAGCAGTTCTTC.

The V gene is TRBV29-1, the J gene TRBJ1-4; 9 nucleotides agree with TRBD1. The V gene end was trimmed by 7 bases and the J gene end by 7 bases; junction bases not matched to a gene: 7. Germline V gene sequence: CDR1 SQVTM, CDR2 ANQGSEA. The CDR3 runs to 13 residues. CDR3 in DNA: TGCAGCGCTCGGACAGGGGAAAGTGAAAAACTGTTTTTT. Translated, it gives CSARTGESEKLFF.

Concerning this clone: Within the sample, other DNA sequences also encode this same CDR3. V and J are TRBV28 and TRBJ1-4, with unresolved D. Trimming stripped 4 bases from V and 5 bases from J, with 2 bases between. Germline CDR1 and CDR2: MDHEN and SYDVKM. This CDR3 is 11 amino acids long. CDR3 protein: CASSSNEKLFF. The CDR3 bases are TGTGCCAGCAGTTCAAATGAAAAACTGTTTTTT. The full variable domain, with the rest looked up from reference TRBV28 and TRBJ1-4, is DVKVTQSSRYLVKRTGEKVFLECVQDMDHENMFWYRQDPGLGLRLIYFSYDVKMKEKGDIPEGYSVSREKKERFSLILESASTNQTSMYLCASSSNEKLFFGSGTQLSVL.

CDR3 protein: CASSYPHRIPVVGLFF. The CDR3, as DNA: TGTGCCAGCAGTTACCCCCACAGGATCCCCGTGGTGGGACTGTTTTTT. The chain links TRBV6-6 to TRBJ1-4, with D maybe TRBD1 (5 bases). CDR1 and CDR2 from the germline V gene are MNHNY and SVGAGI (reference sequence). CDR3 size: 16 residues. Trimming left V 2 bases short and J 13 bases short, with 23 bases between.

This clone has just one count. This chain uses TRBV7-3 with TRBJ2-3, with D perhaps matching TRBD2 (5 bases). The CDR3 loop spans 15 amino acids. The ends were cut back, 5 bases at V and 0 bases at J, with 12 bases in the middle. Germline V gene data show CDR1 as SGHTA and CDR2 as FQGTGA. CDR3 residues: CASSDGRTSTDTQYF. CDR3 coding DNA: TGTGCCAGCAGCGACGGACGGACTAGCACAGATACGCAGTATTTT.

CDR3 in DNA: TGTGCCAGCAGCCCAACTCCAGGGAGCTATGGCTACACCTTC. This codes for CASSPTPGSYGYTF. This chain uses TRBV7-9 with TRBJ1-2; D perhaps matches TRBD1 (5 bases). The CDR3 contains 14 residues. Per the germline V gene, CDR1 is SEHNR and CDR2 is FQNEAQ (reference sequence). V dropped 5 bases and J dropped 4 bases, with 14 bases sitting between them. Combining the CDR3 with reference TRBV7-9 and TRBJ1-2 gives the whole variable domain DTGVSQNPRHKITKRGQNVTFRCDPISEHNRLYWYRQTLGQGPEFLTYFQNEAQLEKSRLLSDRFSAERPKGSFSTLEIQRTEQGDSAMYLCASSPTPGSYGYTFGSGTRLTVV.

V gene TRBV6-1 combines with J gene TRBJ1-6; possibly TRBD1 for D (5 bases). The CDR3 loop spans 13 amino acids. Between the trimmed V and J ends, which lost 7 bases and 9 bases, there was a span of 13 bases. Germline CDR1 is MNHNS and CDR2 is SASEGT. The CDR3 nucleotides read TGTGCCAGCAACCCTGGGGGGAGTTCACCCCTCCACTTT. This gives the protein CASNPGGSSPLHF.

This chain joins TRBV13 and TRBJ1-2; no firm D call. Germline V CDR1 and CDR2: PRHDT, FYEKMQ (reference sequence). The CDR3 has 14 amino acids. V was pared by 4 bases and J by 2 bases, with 11 bases between. The DNA for the CDR3 is TGTGCCAGCAGCTCAGGTGGTCTGAACTATGGCTACACCTTC. Encoded protein: CASSSGGLNYGYTF. Filled out from reference TRBV13 and TRBJ1-2, the complete variable domain reads AAGVIQSPRHLIKEKRETATLKCYPIPRHDTVYWYQQGPGQDPQFLISFYEKMQSDKGSIPDRFSAQQFSDYHSELNMSSLELGDSALYFCASSSGGLNYGYTFGSGTRLTVV.

The sample holds one count of this clone. The chain has TRBV5-6 and TRBJ2-1; D might be TRBD1 or TRBD2, each matching 5 bases. The CDR3 contains 12 residues. With 0 bases removed from V and 12 bases from J, the gap between germline ends came to 10 bases. The germline V gene encodes CDR1 SGHDT and CDR2 YYEEEE. The CDR3 here is CASSLAGDPQFF. The CDR3 coding sequence is TGTGCCAGCAGCTTGGCCGGGGACCCGCAGTTCTTC.

The J gene is TRBJ2-2, the V gene TRBV28; 7 bases are shared with TRBD1. The V gene end was trimmed by 3 bases and the J gene end by 5 bases; junction bases not matched to a gene: 3. The CDR3 is made up of 14 amino acids. Looked up from germline, CDR1 is MDHEN and CDR2 is SYDVKM. CDR3 DNA: TGTGCCAGCAGTTTGCCAGGGGGAACCGGGGAGCTGTTTTTT. Its translation: CASSLPGGTGELFF. The variable domain in full, completed from reference TRBV28 and TRBJ2-2, reads DVKVTQSSRYLVKRTGEKVFLECVQDMDHENMFWYRQDPGLGLRLIYFSYDVKMKEKGDIPEGYSVSREKKERFSLILESASTNQTSMYLCASSLPGGTGELFFGEGSRLTVL.

V is TRBV4-1 and J is TRBJ1-6; 7 bases are shared with TRBD1. This CDR3 contains 17 residues. Germline assignment: CDR1 MGHRA and CDR2 YSYEKL. V lost 4 bases to trimming and J lost 2 bases; unmatched junction nucleotides: 8. CDR3 DNA: TGCGCCAGCAGCCCCGGGGGACAGATCACCTATAATTCACCCCTCCACTTT. Translating it yields CASSPGGQITYNSPLHF.

The rearrangement links TRBV4-1 to TRBJ1-4, with D maybe TRBD1 (5 bases). Germline CDR1 MGHRA, CDR2 YSYEKL. The V and J ends lost 8 bases and 4 bases respectively, with 8 bases between them. The CDR3 has 12 amino acids. The CDR3 DNA is TGCGCCAGCGGGGGGGGTAATGAAAAACTGTTTTTT. Residues: CASGGGNEKLFF.

Only one count was recorded for this clone. The gene calls are TRBV4-3 and TRBJ1-4; 9 bases line up with TRBD1. The CDR3 runs 15 residues. V was pared by 0 bases and J by 5 bases, with 1 base of the junction left unmatched. Looked up from germline, CDR1 is LGHNA and CDR2 is YSLEER. CDR3 DNA sequence: TGCGCCAGCAGCCAAGATGGGACAGGGAATGAAAAACTGTTTTTT. Translating it yields CASSQDGTGNEKLFF.

On this clone: Other DNA sequences of this sample code for an identical CDR3. This chain uses TRBV9 with TRBJ2-5; D assignment may be TRBD1 or TRBD2 (6 bases each). The V gene lost 0 bases and the J gene lost 2 bases, with 8 bases spanning the gap. This CDR3 has 14 amino acids. Germline V CDR1 and CDR2: SGDLS, YYNGEE. This CDR3 is CASSVVGGQETQYF. The CDR3, as DNA: TGTGCCAGCAGCGTAGTAGGGGGGCAAGAGACCCAGTACTTC.

This clone was recorded only once. The chain uses TRBV6-5 and TRBJ1-1; unclear D gene. Germline V gene lookup returns CDR1 MNHEY and CDR2 SVGAGI. Deletions cut 8 bases from V and 1 base from J, with 11 bases between. The CDR3 runs to 13 residues. The CDR3, as DNA: TGTGCCAGCGGAAGAGACGGGAACACTGAAGCTTTCTTT. It specifies CASGRDGNTEAFF.

The chain carries TRBV7-9 and TRBJ2-3; 9 bases map to TRBD2. The CDR3 sequence is 15 residues long. Germline trimming cut 5 bases from V and 4 bases from J; bases unmatched to any gene: 7. Germline CDR1 SEHNR, CDR2 FQNEAQ (reference sequence). The CDR3 loop is CASSISSGVPDTQYF. In DNA form, the CDR3 reads TGTGCCAGCAGCATCTCTAGCGGGGTCCCAGATACGCAGTATTTT.

The V gene is TRBV6-6, the J gene TRBJ2-3, with a weak D call TRBD2 (6 bases). Trimming removed 5 bases from V and 4 bases from J, with 13 bases in between. Germline CDR1 is MNHNY and CDR2 is SVGAGI (reference sequence). The CDR3 consists of 14 residues. For the CDR3, the DNA is TGTGCCAGCAGTGCCATCTCTAGCGCAGATACGCAGTATTTT. It translates to CASSAISSADTQYF.

The chain is built from TRBV29-1 and TRBJ2-1; tentative D call: TRBD2 (6 bases). The V gene's germline CDR1 is SQVTM and CDR2 ANQGSEA. The CDR3 totals 13 residues. The V and J ends lost 8 bases and 3 bases respectively, with 14 bases between them. CDR3 in amino acids: CSMTRVDYNEQFF. The DNA for the CDR3 is TGCAGCATGACTAGGGTGGACTACAATGAGCAGTTCTTC.

The rearrangement uses TRBV7-9 and TRBJ1-1; 9 bases map to TRBD1. The CDR3 is made up of 13 amino acids. CDR1 is SEHNR and CDR2 is FQNEAQ in the germline V gene (reference sequence). V was pared by 6 bases and J by 7 bases, with 6 bases of the junction left unmatched. CDR3 protein: CASSDRGKDEAFF. As DNA, the CDR3 is TGTGCCAGCAGTGACAGGGGGAAGGATGAAGCTTTCTTT.

The V gene is TRBV7-3, the J gene TRBJ1-2, with TRBD1 as a possible D gene (5 bases). The V gene lost 2 bases and the J gene lost 3 bases, with 13 bases spanning the gap. CDR1 SGHTA and CDR2 FQGTGA come from the germline V gene. This CDR3 spans 15 amino acids. The CDR3: CASSLLGAGDYGYTF. CDR3 in DNA: TGTGCCAGCAGCTTACTAGGGGCGGGGGACTATGGCTACACCTTC. The full variable domain, its missing parts supplied by reference TRBV7-3 and TRBJ1-2, is GAGVSQTPSNKVTEKGKYVELRCDPISGHTALYWYRQSLGQGPEFLIYFQGTGAADDSGLPNDRFFAVRPEGSVSTLKIQRTERGDSAVYLCASSLLGAGDYGYTFGSGTRLTVV.